This T cell receptor beta chain was identified in a study of Graves' ophthalmopathy and Graves' hyperthyroidism. This clonotype has a count of ten or more. Investigators amplified TCR beta CDR3 regions from RNA transcripts. Following a first-round RT-PCR that used HTBI primers, a second-round multiplex PCR was carried out. TCRdb re-called the multiplex PCR reads through MiXCR, storing one row per CDR3 protein. Among about 400,000 distinct CDR3 sequences listed, approximately 20% were seen once. Input material: peripheral blood. This clonotype was sampled from a woman aged 18-30 years with Graves' ophthalmopathy.

CDR3 region: CASSPTYAEAFF. The CDR3 DNA is TGTGCCAGCAGTCCCACTTATGCTGAAGCTTTCTTT. V gene TRBV6-2 or TRBV6-3 combines with J gene TRBJ1-1; D remains ambiguous. CDR1 MNHEY and CDR2 SVGEGT come from the germline V gene. The length of the CDR3 is 12 residues. Trimming took off 5 bases at V and 6 bases at J, with 10 bases between the two ends.